The 7 T cell receptor beta chains in this list originate from one sample, sequenced in a study of metastatic and nonmetastatic thyroid tumors. Among the patients, none had received any treatment before thyroid surgery. TCRdb reassembled clones from the PCR reads with MiXCR. This table has around 22,000 clones, under 25% appearing once. Sequenced input: tumor tissue. All receptors come from a female donor with papillary thyroid cancer or a benign thyroid nodule (not recorded which). Some clones in this sample may be carry-over from other donors' samples.

This clone was observed many times. At the DNA level, this CDR3 is encoded by other sequences in the same sample as well. The genes are TRBV27 and TRBJ2-3, with TRBD1 matching over 9 bases. Germline V lookup: CDR1 MNHEY, CDR2 SMNVEV (reference sequence). The CDR3 has 18 amino acids. The junction had 11 bases not matched to a gene; V was cut back by 0 bases and J by 4 bases. The CDR3 is CASSLSGTGLSVADTQYF. The CDR3 bases are TGTGCCAGCAGTTTATCTGGGACAGGGCTCTCTGTTGCAGATACGCAGTATTTT.

The table lists this clone with many counts. V and J are TRBV7-9 and TRBJ2-3; D call uncertain. CDR3 size: 14 residues. V was cut by 5 bases and J by 4 bases, with 13 bases left in between. The germline V gene has CDR1 SEHNR and CDR2 FQNEAQ (reference sequence). The chain's CDR3 is CASSIRRGADTQYF. CDR3 in DNA: TGTGCCAGCAGCATCCGGCGAGGCGCAGATACGCAGTATTTT. Full variable domain (remainder filled in from reference TRBV7-9 and TRBJ2-3): DTGVSQNPRHKITKRGQNVTFRCDPISEHNRLYWYRQTLGQGPEFLTYFQNEAQLEKSRLLSDRFSAERPKGSFSTLEIQRTEQGDSAMYLCASSIRRGADTQYFGPGTRLTVL.

This clone was detected ten times or more. The chain joins TRBV7-6 to TRBJ2-1; the D gene could be TRBD1 or TRBD2 (5 bases each). Germline loops: CDR1 SGHVS, CDR2 FNYEAQ. This CDR3 region has 14 residues. V was shortened by 6 bases and J by 4 bases, with 13 bases between the two germline ends. CDR3 loop: CASRGQGEYNEQFF. CDR3 in DNA: TGTGCCAGCAGAGGACAAGGGGAGTACAATGAGCAGTTCTTC.

Note on this clone: Germline is not matched at one junction end, which may reflect a read error. V is TRBV5-8 and J is TRBJ1-2; unclear D gene. CDR1 and CDR2 (germline): SGHTS, YDEGEE. This CDR3 is 14 amino acids long. CDR3 bases: TGTGCCAGCAGCTTGGAAGGCGGTGGCTATGCCTACACCTTC. Amino acid sequence: CASSLEGGGYAYTF.

V gene TRBV5-4 combines with J gene TRBJ2-3; 8 bases line up with TRBD2. The CDR3 is 16 residues long. The V gene end was trimmed by 3 bases and the J gene end by 6 bases; junction bases not matched to a gene: 12. Germline V gene sequence: CDR1 SGHNT, CDR2 YYREEE (reference sequence). The CDR3 DNA follows: TGTGCCAGCAGCTCCACCCGACTAGCGCGGGGGGATACGCAGTATTTT. Amino acids: CASSSTRLARGDTQYF.

The gene calls are TRBV4-3 and TRBJ2-3; D not certain. Trimming pared 0 bases from V and 12 bases from J, leaving 13 bases between. Germline-derived CDR1 and CDR2 are LGHNA and YSLEER. The CDR3 runs to 13 residues. The CDR3 DNA follows: TGCGCCAGCAGCCAAGACTATCAGGTTACACAGTATTTT. Its protein product is CASSQDYQVTQYF.

This clone was observed many times. The chain has TRBV6-1 and TRBJ2-5; 12 nucleotides agree with TRBD1. The CDR3 has 17 amino acids. Germline V CDR1 and CDR2: MNHNS, SASEGT. Unmatched junction bases numbered 10, after V lost 6 bases and J lost 2 bases. CDR3 sequence: CASSPGTGGARQETQYF. In DNA, the CDR3 is TGTGCCAGCAGCCCCGGGACAGGGGGCGCGAGGCAAGAGACCCAGTACTTC.